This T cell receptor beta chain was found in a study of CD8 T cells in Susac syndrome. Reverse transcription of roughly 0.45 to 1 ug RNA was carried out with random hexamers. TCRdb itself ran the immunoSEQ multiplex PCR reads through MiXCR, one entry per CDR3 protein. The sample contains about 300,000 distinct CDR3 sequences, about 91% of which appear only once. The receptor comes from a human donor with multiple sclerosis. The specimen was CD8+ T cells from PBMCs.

The CDR3 DNA sequence: TGTGCCAGCAGCCAAGGACCCAACGCCCTATCCTACGAGCAGTACTTC. It specifies CASSQGPNALSYEQYF. V and J are TRBV7-9 and TRBJ2-7; no definite D call. The CDR3 is 16 residues long. The V gene's germline CDR1 is SEHNR and CDR2 FQNEAQ (reference sequence). V lost 5 bases to trimming and J lost 1 base, with 18 bases between them. Drawing the rest from reference TRBV7-9 and TRBJ2-7, the complete variable domain is DTGVSQNPRHKITKRGQNVTFRCDPISEHNRLYWYRQTLGQGPEFLTYFQNEAQLEKSRLLSDRFSAERPKGSFSTLEIQRTEQGDSAMYLCASSQGPNALSYEQYFGPGTRLTVT.